Presented here are 24 T cell receptor beta chains from one specimen sequenced in a study of blood T cell repertoires in COVID-19 (dated by TCRdb to about 2020). The library was built by means of the immunoSEQ multiplex PCR assay. TCRdb limited this immuneACCESS table to in-frame rearrangements with V and J called. A share of clones is missing; checked studies link under half to unresolved V genes, and the rest is unexplained. This sample holds 120,000 to 150,000 clones; over 80% were observed only once. About 3% of the sample is taken by the ten largest. Source material: peripheral blood. The receptors originated from a woman between 40 and 50 years old with active or convalescent COVID-19.

The chain has TRBV6-5 and TRBJ1-1, with TRBD1 identical over 11 bases. This CDR3 spans 15 amino acids. The V segment lost 6 bases and the J segment 4 bases; nucleotides outside the gene matches: 7. CDR1 and CDR2 from the germline V gene are MNHEY and SVGAGI. CDR3: CASSQGGTGGTEAFF. CDR3 DNA sequence: TGTGCCAGCAGCCAAGGCGGGACAGGGGGCACTGAAGCTTTCTTT.

The CDR3 here is CASSLVGRTNYGYTF. As DNA, the CDR3 is TGTGCCAGCAGCTTGGTTGGGAGAACTAACTATGGCTACACCTTC. This chain links TRBV5-4 with TRBJ1-2; D not resolved. Looked up from germline, CDR1 is SGHNT and CDR2 is YYREEE (reference sequence). V lost 0 bases to trimming and J lost 0 bases, with 9 bases between them. The CDR3 is 15 amino acids. Looking up the rest from reference TRBV5-4 and TRBJ1-2 gives the full variable domain: ETGVTQSPTHLIKTRGQQVTLRCSSQSGHNTVSWYQQALGQGPQFIFQYYREEENGRGNFPPRFSGLQFPNYSSELNVNALELDDSALYLCASSLVGRTNYGYTFGSGTRLTVV.

In this sample, this clone turned up once. The chain recombines TRBV3-1 (or the pseudogene TRBV3-2) with TRBJ1-1; D not resolved. V was trimmed by 1 base and J by 4 bases, leaving 13 bases between them. The CDR3 is made up of 15 amino acids. Germline V CDR1 and CDR2: LGHDT, YNNKEL (reference sequence). The CDR3 protein is CASSQVGRGRTEAFF. Here the CDR3 DNA reads TGTGCCAGCAGCCAAGTTGGTCGGGGTCGCACTGAAGCTTTCTTT.

The chain has TRBV25-1 and TRBJ1-6; no firm D call. The CDR3 is 14 residues long. The V gene's germline CDR1 is MGHDK and CDR2 SYGVNS. V shed 0 bases and J shed 6 bases, with 6 bases lying between them. CDR3 in DNA: TGTGCCAGCAGTGAATATTTGGCTAATTCACCCCTCCACTTT. Translation gives CASSEYLANSPLHF.

The rearrangement links TRBV27 to TRBJ1-2; D is uncertain. CDR1 MNHEY and CDR2 SMNVEV come from the germline V gene (reference sequence). This CDR3 region has 15 residues. Trimming took off 2 bases at V and 4 bases at J, with 14 bases between the two ends. CDR3 bases: TGTGCCAGCAGTTTAGGAGCAGCCTTGGGCTATGGCTACACCTTC. It codes for CASSLGAALGYGYTF.

The chain combines TRBV29-1 with TRBJ1-2; unclear D gene. The CDR3 totals 13 residues. Per the germline V gene, CDR1 is SQVTM and CDR2 is ANQGSEA. V was cut by 4 bases and J by 4 bases, with 13 bases left in between. The CDR3 region is CSVAEGLGYGYTF. The CDR3 DNA is TGCAGCGTTGCGGAGGGATTAGGCTATGGCTACACCTTC.

The rearrangement links TRBV19 to TRBJ1-2, with D possibly matching TRBD1 (6 bases). The CDR3 is 16 residues long. V lost 3 bases and J 4 bases, leaving 18 bases between the germline ends. Germline assignment: CDR1 LNHDA and CDR2 SQIVND (reference sequence). In nucleotides, the CDR3 is TGTGCCAGTAGTATTCTCTCGCTAAGGGGGTTCTATGGCTACACCTTC. Protein sequence: CASSILSLRGFYGYTF. Full variable domain (outside the CDR3, taken from reference TRBV19 and TRBJ1-2): DGGITQSPKYLFRKEGQNVTLSCEQNLNHDAMYWYRQDPGQGLRLIYYSQIVNDFQKGDIAEGYSVSREKKESFPLTVTSAQKNPTAFYLCASSILSLRGFYGYTFGSGTRLTVV.

Concerning this clone itself: This CDR3 is also generated by other DNA sequences in the sample. This chain connects TRBV3-1 (or the pseudogene TRBV3-2) to TRBJ1-1, with D tentatively TRBD1 (5 bases). The V end was cut by 3 bases, the J end by 1 base, with 9 bases between. Germline V gives CDR1 LGHDT, CDR2 YNNKEL (reference sequence). CDR3 size: 14 residues. The CDR3 nucleotides read TGTGCCAGCAGCCAGGAACAGGAGAACACTGAAGCTTTCTTT. Its translation: CASSQEQENTEAFF.

The chain uses TRBV28 and TRBJ1-2; perhaps TRBD1 as D (6 bases). With 5 bases removed from V and 5 bases from J, the gap between germline ends came to 12 bases. CDR3 length equals 13 residues. CDR1 and CDR2 (germline): MDHEN, SYDVKM. The CDR3 protein is CASSTTGLYGYTF. In DNA, the CDR3 is TGTGCCAGCAGTACAACAGGGTTGTATGGCTACACCTTC.

CDR3 coding DNA: TGTGCCAGCTACTTAAGGGCAGGGGGTAACACTGAAGCTTTCTTT. It codes for CASYLRAGGNTEAFF. V usage is TRBV6-5 and J usage is TRBJ1-1; 7 positions match TRBD1. Germline V gene lookup returns CDR1 MNHEY and CDR2 SVGAGI. The V and J ends lost 8 bases and 2 bases, in that order; junction bases with no gene match: 11. CDR3 size: 15 residues.

V usage is TRBV19 and J usage is TRBJ1-5; D gene ambiguous. This CDR3 comprises 16 residues. Germline CDR1 reads LNHDA; CDR2 reads SQIVND (reference sequence). V was pared by 1 base and J by 4 bases, with 14 bases between. For the CDR3, the DNA is TGTGCCAGTAGTATAGGATCAGGAAATCTAAATCAGCCCCAGCATTTT. Protein sequence: CASSIGSGNLNQPQHF.

The V call is TRBV9, the J call TRBJ1-6, with 7 bases aligning to TRBD1. V trimming: 4 bases; J trimming: 10 bases; junction bases outside the gene matches: 11. Germline V lookup: CDR1 SGDLS, CDR2 YYNGEE. This CDR3 region has 15 residues. In nucleotides, the CDR3 is TGTGCCAGCAGCCCCCGTATGTTACAGGGGTCACCCCTCCACTTT. Residues: CASSPRMLQGSPLHF.

The chain carries TRBV2 and TRBJ2-1, with 9 bases matching TRBD1. CDR1 is SNHLY and CDR2 is FYNNEI in the germline V gene. The V segment lost 6 bases and the J segment 7 bases; nucleotides outside the gene matches: 13. This CDR3 region has 16 residues. For the CDR3, the DNA is TGTGCCAGCAGACCAAGGGGGGGGACAGGGCGGAATGAGCAGTTCTTC. Translated, it gives CASRPRGGTGRNEQFF.

The V call is TRBV7-2, the J call TRBJ1-6; the match to TRBD1 covers 7 bases. The V gene's germline CDR1 is SGHTA and CDR2 FQGNSA. The CDR3 contains 16 residues. V dropped 5 bases and J dropped 0; count of bases not matched to a gene: 4. The CDR3 spells CASSARQGSYNSPLHF. Here the CDR3 DNA reads TGTGCCAGCAGCGCTCGACAGGGCTCCTATAATTCACCCCTCCACTTT. Supplemented by reference TRBV7-2 and TRBJ1-6, the full variable domain reads GAGVSQSPSNKVTEKGKDVELRCDPISGHTALYWYRQSLGQGLEFLIYFQGNSAPDKSGLPSDRFSAERTGGSVSTLTIQRTQQEDSAVYLCASSARQGSYNSPLHFGNGTRLTVT.

The chain joins TRBV20-1 to TRBJ2-3; D might be TRBD2 (6 bases). Trimming removed 4 bases from V and 9 bases from J, with 11 bases in between. The CDR3 extends over 11 amino acids. Germline-derived CDR1 and CDR2 are DFQATT and SNEGSKA (reference sequence). In DNA, the CDR3 is TGCAGTGCTACTCTTGGAGGGACGCAGTATTTT. This codes for CSATLGGTQYF.

The gene calls are TRBV2 and TRBJ1-4, with D possibly being TRBD1 (5 bases). The CDR3 covers 14 residues. Trimming removed 3 bases from V and 7 bases from J, with 12 bases in between. CDR1 and CDR2 from the germline V gene are SNHLY and FYNNEI. CDR3 DNA sequence: TGTGCCAGCAGTGATTTCTGGGGGGGTGAAAAACTGTTTTTT. Translation gives CASSDFWGGEKLFF.

The chain joins TRBV30 to TRBJ2-5; unclear D gene. CDR1 and CDR2 from the germline V gene are GTSNPN and SVGIG (reference sequence). Deletions cut 0 bases from V and 1 base from J, with 3 bases between. CDR3 length: 12 amino acids. CDR3 coding DNA: TGTGCCTGGAGTGTACTCCAAGAGACCCAGTACTTC. The encoded protein is CAWSVLQETQYF.

The chain carries TRBV6-5 and TRBJ2-1; tentative D call: TRBD2 (5 bases). The CDR3 is 15 amino acids. V was pared by 5 bases and J by 8 bases, with 19 bases between. Germline V CDR1 and CDR2: MNHEY, SVGAGI. The CDR3 loop is CASSPGLLGVDEQFF. DNA of the CDR3: TGTGCCAGCAGTCCCGGACTGCTGGGTGTGGATGAGCAGTTCTTC.

The chain uses TRBV28 and TRBJ1-4; 12 bases are shared with TRBD1. Losses at the gene ends were 3 bases for V and 4 bases for J; bases not matched to a gene: 6. The V gene's germline CDR1 is MDHEN and CDR2 SYDVKM. The length of the CDR3 is 17 residues. The CDR3 DNA is TGTGCCAGCAGTTTCGAGGGACAGGGGGCCTTTAATGAAAAACTGTTTTTT. It codes for CASSFEGQGAFNEKLFF.

In the case of this clone: Other DNA sequences in this specimen translate into the identical CDR3. This chain joins TRBV28 and TRBJ1-5; 8 bases line up with TRBD1. The CDR3 runs 14 residues. Germline V gene lookup returns CDR1 MDHEN and CDR2 SYDVKM. V gave up 6 bases and J gave up 1 base; unmatched junction bases: 2. The CDR3 region is CASSWTGSNQPQHF. The CDR3 DNA follows: TGTGCCAGCAGCTGGACAGGGAGCAATCAGCCCCAGCATTTT.

The gene calls are TRBV29-1 and TRBJ1-1; the D gene is possibly TRBD1 (5 bases). Trimming left V 3 bases short and J 0 bases short, with 11 bases between. In germline, CDR1 is SQVTM, CDR2 ANQGSEA. The CDR3 is 14 residues long. This CDR3 reads CSVDQWGMNTEAFF. In nucleotides, the CDR3 is TGCAGCGTTGACCAATGGGGCATGAACACTGAAGCTTTCTTT.

The V call is TRBV19, the J call TRBJ1-1; 8 nucleotides agree with TRBD1. Germline assignment: CDR1 LNHDA and CDR2 SQIVND (reference sequence). The CDR3 loop spans 15 amino acids. Trimming took 5 bases from V and 5 from J; bases not matched to a gene: 10. The CDR3 loop is CASSRRQGRRTEAFF. The CDR3 region has the DNA TGTGCCAGTAGTCGGAGACAGGGGCGAAGGACTGAAGCTTTCTTT.

This clone was seen just once. This chain uses TRBV6-2 or TRBV6-3 with TRBJ2-6; D remains ambiguous. Germline CDR1 reads MNHEY; CDR2 reads SVGEGT. CDR3 size: 17 residues. Trimming removed 4 bases from V and 0 bases from J, with 13 bases in between. This CDR3 is CASSSTRGSSGANVLTF. CDR3 coding DNA: TGTGCCAGCAGTTCCACCCGCGGCAGCTCTGGGGCCAACGTCCTGACTTTC.

The gene calls are TRBV28 and TRBJ2-6; possible D gene TRBD1, 6 bases. The CDR3 has 15 residues. V was pared by 5 bases and J by 4 bases, with 12 bases between. The germline CDR1 and CDR2 sequences are MDHEN and SYDVKM. DNA of the CDR3: TGTGCCAGCAGTACAGGGAAAGCAGGGGCCAACGTCCTGACTTTC. It yields the protein CASSTGKAGANVLTF.